Below, 11 T cell receptor beta chains from the same sample are listed, as sequenced in a study of cytomegalovirus exposure and HLA in healthy donors. In the PCR, 60 Vbeta and 13 Jbeta primers were used. The assay was immunoSEQ multiplex PCR, and TCRdb's table has in-frame clones only and misses some. The table records under 200,000 clones, 75% of them present only once. Sequencing used PBMCs. The source is a man between 18 and 35 years old in good health and CMV-seronegative.

The genes are TRBV5-1 and TRBJ1-4; TRBD1 aligns across 8 bases. V dropped 3 bases and J dropped 8; count of bases not matched to a gene: 6. The CDR3 runs to 14 residues. CDR1 SGHRS and CDR2 YFSETQ come from the germline V gene. CDR3 amino acids: CASSWTGSIEKLFF. DNA of the CDR3: TGCGCCAGCAGCTGGACAGGGTCGATAGAAAAACTGTTTTTT.

The chain links TRBV5-6 to TRBJ2-2, with TRBD1 identical over 8 bases. The CDR3 sequence is 15 residues long. Germline V lookup: CDR1 SGHDT, CDR2 YYEEEE. V dropped 4 bases and J dropped 7; count of bases not matched to a gene: 9. The CDR3 DNA sequence: TGTGCCAGCAGCCCCCAAAACAGGGGGATCGGGGAGCTGTTTTTT. Protein sequence: CASSPQNRGIGELFF.

This chain links TRBV30 with TRBJ1-3, with D possibly matching TRBD1 (6 bases). Germline V gene lookup returns CDR1 GTSNPN and CDR2 SVGIG (reference sequence). V lost 2 bases to trimming and J lost 4 bases, with 15 bases between them. This CDR3 has 15 residues. CDR3 sequence (DNA): TGTGCCTGGAGTAGAGACAGGTCTGCGGGAAACACCATATATTTT. It encodes CAWSRDRSAGNTIYF. Combining the CDR3 with reference TRBV30 and TRBJ1-3 gives the whole variable domain SQTIHQWPATLVQPVGSPLSLECTVEGTSNPNLYWYRQAAGRGLQLLFYSVGIGQISSEVPQNLSASRPQDRQFILSSKKLLLSDSGFYLCAWSRDRSAGNTIYFGEGSWLTVV.

V and J are TRBV5-6 and TRBJ1-1; TRBD1 is a possible D gene (6 bases). The germline V gene encodes CDR1 SGHDT and CDR2 YYEEEE. Trimming pared 4 bases from V and 0 bases from J, leaving 13 bases between. The CDR3 is made up of 15 amino acids. The CDR3 loop reads CASSDNRVLNTEAFF. The CDR3 DNA follows: TGTGCCAGCAGCGACAACAGGGTGTTGAACACTGAAGCTTTCTTT.

This clone was recorded only once. The chain has TRBV10-3 and TRBJ1-1; D may be TRBD1 (6 bases). The CDR3 has 15 residues. With 7 bases removed from V and 3 bases from J, the gap between germline ends came to 18 bases. Germline V gene sequence: CDR1 ENHRY, CDR2 SYGVKD. CDR3 sequence (DNA): TGTGCCATCAACGGGGGCCGGGGGAGGGACACTGAAGCTTTCTTT. Encoded protein: CAINGGRGRDTEAFF.

The chain employs TRBV7-8 and TRBJ2-3, with 8 bases lining up with TRBD1. With V trimmed by 11 bases and J by 3 bases, 7 bases remained unmatched. The CDR3 covers 13 residues. Germline V lookup: CDR1 SGHVS, CDR2 FQNEAQ. The CDR3, as DNA: TGTGCCTCAGGGGGCTACTTGACAGATACGCAGTATTTT. It specifies CASGGYLTDTQYF.

This clone was picked up one time. This chain uses TRBV5-1 with TRBJ2-5, with D maybe TRBD2 (6 bases). CDR3 size: 13 residues. Deletions cut 1 base from V and 4 bases from J, with 8 bases between. In germline, CDR1 is SGHRS, CDR2 YFSETQ. As DNA, the CDR3 is TGCGCCAGCAGCTTGCGGGGGTCAGAGACCCAGTACTTC. It encodes CASSLRGSETQYF.

Details on this clone: One end of the junction does not line up with germline, which may come from a read error. The rearrangement uses TRBV27 and TRBJ2-7; tentative D call: TRBD2 (5 bases). The CDR3 runs 13 residues. CDR1 MNHEY and CDR2 SMNVEV come from the germline V gene (reference sequence). In DNA form, the CDR3 reads TGTGCCAGCAATTTACGAGGGTCCTACGAGCAGTACTTC. This gives the protein CASNLRGSYEQYF.

The chain combines TRBV4-3 with TRBJ2-5; D is unresolved. CDR1 is LGHNA and CDR2 is YSLEER in the germline V gene. The CDR3 length is 13 residues. The V end lost 0 bases, the J end lost 5 bases, and 7 bases lay between the germline ends. The CDR3 here is CASSQEGVETQYF. DNA for the CDR3: TGCGCCAGCAGCCAAGAGGGCGTGGAGACCCAGTACTTC.

This clone was seen once. The gene calls are TRBV5-1 and TRBJ2-7, with 11 positions matching TRBD2. The V gene end was trimmed by 0 bases and the J gene end by 12 bases; junction bases not matched to a gene: 8. The CDR3 has 14 residues. Germline CDR1 and CDR2: SGHRS and YFSETQ. The CDR3 is CASSLGGLAEVGYF. The CDR3 coding sequence is TGCGCCAGCAGCTTGGGGGGACTAGCGGAGGTGGGGTACTTC.

J is TRBJ1-5 and V is TRBV28; D gene uncertain. CDR3 size: 14 residues. Trimming shortened V by 5 bases and J by 2 bases, and 10 bases separated the two germline ends. Germline assignment: CDR1 MDHEN and CDR2 SYDVKM. The CDR3 spells CASSKRVGNQPQHF. For the CDR3, the DNA is TGTGCCAGCAGTAAGAGGGTAGGCAATCAGCCCCAGCATTTT. The entire variable domain, with the rest obtained from reference TRBV28 and TRBJ1-5, is as follows: DVKVTQSSRYLVKRTGEKVFLECVQDMDHENMFWYRQDPGLGLRLIYFSYDVKMKEKGDIPEGYSVSREKKERFSLILESASTNQTSMYLCASSKRVGNQPQHFGDGTRLSIL.